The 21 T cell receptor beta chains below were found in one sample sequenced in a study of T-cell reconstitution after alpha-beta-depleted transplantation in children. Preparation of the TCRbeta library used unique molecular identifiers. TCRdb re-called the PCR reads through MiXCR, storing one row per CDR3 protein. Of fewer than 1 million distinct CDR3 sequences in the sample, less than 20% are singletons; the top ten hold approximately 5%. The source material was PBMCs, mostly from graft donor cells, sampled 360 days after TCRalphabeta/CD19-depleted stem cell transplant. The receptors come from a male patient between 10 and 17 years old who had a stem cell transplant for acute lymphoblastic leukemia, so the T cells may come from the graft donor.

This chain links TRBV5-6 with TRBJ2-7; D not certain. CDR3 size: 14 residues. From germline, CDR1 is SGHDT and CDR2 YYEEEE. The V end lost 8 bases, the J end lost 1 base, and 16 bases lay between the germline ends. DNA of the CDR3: TGTGCCAGGGGCCTTCCCTCAAGGTCCTACGAGCAGTACTTC. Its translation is CARGLPSRSYEQYF.

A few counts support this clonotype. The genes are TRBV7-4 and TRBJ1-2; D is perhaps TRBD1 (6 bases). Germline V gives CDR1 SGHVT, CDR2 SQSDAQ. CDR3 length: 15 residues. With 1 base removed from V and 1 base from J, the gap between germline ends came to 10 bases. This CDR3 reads CASSLDGGDNYGYTF. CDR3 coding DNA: TGTGCCAGCAGCTTAGACGGGGGCGATAACTATGGCTACACCTTC.

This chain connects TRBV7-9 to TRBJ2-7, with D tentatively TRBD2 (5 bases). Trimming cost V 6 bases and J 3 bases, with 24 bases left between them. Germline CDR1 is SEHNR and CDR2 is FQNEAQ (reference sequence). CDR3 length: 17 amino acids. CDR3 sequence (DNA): TGTGCCAGCAGTCGTTACGCCTTCGGGAAACCCGACTACGAGCAGTACTTC. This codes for CASSRYAFGKPDYEQYF.

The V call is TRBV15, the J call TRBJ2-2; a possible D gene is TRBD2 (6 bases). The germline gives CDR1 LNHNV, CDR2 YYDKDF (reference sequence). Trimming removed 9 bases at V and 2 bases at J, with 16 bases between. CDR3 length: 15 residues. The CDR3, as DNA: TGTGCCACAGGCAAGAGGGGAGGTAACACCGGGGAGCTGTTTTTT. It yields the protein CATGKRGGNTGELFF. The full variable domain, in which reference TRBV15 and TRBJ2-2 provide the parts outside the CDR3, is DAMVIQNPRYQVTQFGKPVTLSCSQTLNHNVMYWYQQKSSQAPKLLFHYYDKDFNNEADTPDNFQSRRPNTSFCFLDIRSPGLGDTAMYLCATGKRGGNTGELFFGEGSRLTVL.

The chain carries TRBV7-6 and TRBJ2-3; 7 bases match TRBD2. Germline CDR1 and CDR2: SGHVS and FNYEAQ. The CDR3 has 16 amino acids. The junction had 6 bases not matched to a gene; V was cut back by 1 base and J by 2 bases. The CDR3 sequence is CASSLGLAAYTDTQYF. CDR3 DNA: TGTGCCAGCAGCTTAGGTCTAGCGGCGTACACAGATACGCAGTATTTT.

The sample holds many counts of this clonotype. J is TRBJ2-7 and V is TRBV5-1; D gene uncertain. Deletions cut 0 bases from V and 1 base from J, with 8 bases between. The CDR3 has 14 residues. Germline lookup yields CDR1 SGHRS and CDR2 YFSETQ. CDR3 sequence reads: CASSLGDHSYEQYF. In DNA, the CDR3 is TGCGCCAGCAGCTTGGGAGACCATTCCTACGAGCAGTACTTC.

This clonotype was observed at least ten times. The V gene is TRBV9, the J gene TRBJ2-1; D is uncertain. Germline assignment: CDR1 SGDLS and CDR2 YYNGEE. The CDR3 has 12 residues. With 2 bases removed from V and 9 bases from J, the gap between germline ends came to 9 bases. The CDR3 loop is CASSVITSEQFF. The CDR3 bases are TGTGCCAGCAGCGTCATCACAAGTGAGCAGTTCTTC.

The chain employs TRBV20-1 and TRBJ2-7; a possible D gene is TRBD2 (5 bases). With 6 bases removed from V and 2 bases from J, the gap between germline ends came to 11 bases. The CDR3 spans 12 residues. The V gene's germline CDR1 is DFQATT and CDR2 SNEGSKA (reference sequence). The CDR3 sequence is CSASGNPYEQYF. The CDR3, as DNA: TGCAGTGCGTCCGGGAACCCCTACGAGCAGTACTTC.

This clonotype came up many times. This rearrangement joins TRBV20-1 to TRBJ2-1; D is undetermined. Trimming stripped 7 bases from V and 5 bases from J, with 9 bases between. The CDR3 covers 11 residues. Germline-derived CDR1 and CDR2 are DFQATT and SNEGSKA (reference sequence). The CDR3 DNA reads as TGCAGTGGGGATGGAGACAATGAGCAGTTCTTC. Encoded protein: CSGDGDNEQFF.

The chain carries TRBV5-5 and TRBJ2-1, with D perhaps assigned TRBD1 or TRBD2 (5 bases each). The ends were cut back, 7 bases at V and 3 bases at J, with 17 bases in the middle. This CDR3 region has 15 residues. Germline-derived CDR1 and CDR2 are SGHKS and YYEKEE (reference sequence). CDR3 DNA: TGTGCCAGCCTCAGGCAGGGAGAGATCTACAATGAGCAGTTCTTC. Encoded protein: CASLRQGEIYNEQFF. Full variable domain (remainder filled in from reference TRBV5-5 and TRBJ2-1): DAGVTQSPTHLIKTRGQQVTLRCSPISGHKSVSWYQQVLGQGPQFIFQYYEKEERGRGNFPDRFSARQFPNYSSELNVNALLLGDSALYLCASLRQGEIYNEQFFGPGTRLTVL.

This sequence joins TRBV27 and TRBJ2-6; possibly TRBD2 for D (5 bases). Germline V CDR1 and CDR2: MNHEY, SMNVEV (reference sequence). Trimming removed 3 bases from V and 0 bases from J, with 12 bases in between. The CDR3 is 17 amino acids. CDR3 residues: CASSFYRGISGANVLTF. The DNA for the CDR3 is TGTGCCAGCAGTTTCTATCGAGGGATCTCTGGGGCCAACGTCCTGACTTTC.

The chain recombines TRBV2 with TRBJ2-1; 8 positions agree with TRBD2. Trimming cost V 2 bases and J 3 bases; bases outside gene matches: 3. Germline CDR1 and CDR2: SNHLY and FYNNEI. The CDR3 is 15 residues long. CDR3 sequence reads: CASSEHGRVYNEQFF. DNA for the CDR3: TGTGCCAGCAGTGAACACGGGAGGGTCTACAATGAGCAGTTCTTC.

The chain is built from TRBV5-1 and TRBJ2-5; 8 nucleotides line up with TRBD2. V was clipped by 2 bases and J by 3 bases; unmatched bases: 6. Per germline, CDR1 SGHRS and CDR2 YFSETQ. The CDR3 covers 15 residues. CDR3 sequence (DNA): TGCGCCAGCAGCTTCGGACTAGCTGAAAAAGAGACCCAGTACTTC. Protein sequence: CASSFGLAEKETQYF.

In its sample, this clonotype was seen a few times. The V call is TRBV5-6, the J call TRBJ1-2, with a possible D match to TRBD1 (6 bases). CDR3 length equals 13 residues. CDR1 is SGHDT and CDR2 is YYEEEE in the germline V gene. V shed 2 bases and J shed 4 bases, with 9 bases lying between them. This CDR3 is CASSFWGLYGYTF. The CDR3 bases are TGTGCCAGCAGCTTTTGGGGGCTCTATGGCTACACCTTC.

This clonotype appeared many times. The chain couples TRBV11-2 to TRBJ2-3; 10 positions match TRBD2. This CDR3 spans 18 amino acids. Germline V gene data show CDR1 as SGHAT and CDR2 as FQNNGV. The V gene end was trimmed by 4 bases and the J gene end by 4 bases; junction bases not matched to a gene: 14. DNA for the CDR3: TGTGCCAGCAGCTGGAGGGGCCCTCTAGCGGGAGTTGCAGATACGCAGTATTTT. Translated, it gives CASSWRGPLAGVADTQYF.

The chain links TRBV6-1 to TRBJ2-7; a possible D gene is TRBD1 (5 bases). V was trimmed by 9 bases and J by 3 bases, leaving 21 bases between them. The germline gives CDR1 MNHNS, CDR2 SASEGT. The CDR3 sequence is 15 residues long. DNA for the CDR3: TGTGCCAGTTGGAAAGGGGCAGCTGGAGACTACGAGCAGTACTTC. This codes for CASWKGAAGDYEQYF.

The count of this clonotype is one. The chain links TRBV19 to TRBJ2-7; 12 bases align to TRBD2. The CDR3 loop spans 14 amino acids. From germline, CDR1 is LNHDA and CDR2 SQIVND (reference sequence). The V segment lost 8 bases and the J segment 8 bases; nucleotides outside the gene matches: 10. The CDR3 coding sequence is TGTGCCAGTCCTGGGACTAGCGGGTCCCCGCAGCAGTACTTC. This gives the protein CASPGTSGSPQQYF. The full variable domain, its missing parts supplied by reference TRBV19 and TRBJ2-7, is DGGITQSPKYLFRKEGQNVTLSCEQNLNHDAMYWYRQDPGQGLRLIYYSQIVNDFQKGDIAEGYSVSREKKESFPLTVTSAQKNPTAFYLCASPGTSGSPQQYFGPGTRLTVT.

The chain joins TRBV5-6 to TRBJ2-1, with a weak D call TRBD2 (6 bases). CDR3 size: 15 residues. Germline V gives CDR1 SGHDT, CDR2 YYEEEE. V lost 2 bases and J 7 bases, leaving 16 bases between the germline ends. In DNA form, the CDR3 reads TGTGCCAGCAGCTTTACCGGGAGAAATAATAATGAGCAGTTCTTC. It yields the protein CASSFTGRNNNEQFF.

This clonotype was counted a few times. This CDR3 reads CASSQDARISYNEQFF. The CDR3 region has the DNA TGTGCCAGCAGCCAAGATGCTAGAATCTCCTACAATGAGCAGTTCTTC. The gene calls are TRBV4-2 and TRBJ2-1; D is ambiguous. Between the trimmed V and J ends, which lost 0 bases and 0 bases, there was a span of 9 bases. The germline V gene has CDR1 LGHNA and CDR2 YNFKEQ. The CDR3 consists of 16 residues.

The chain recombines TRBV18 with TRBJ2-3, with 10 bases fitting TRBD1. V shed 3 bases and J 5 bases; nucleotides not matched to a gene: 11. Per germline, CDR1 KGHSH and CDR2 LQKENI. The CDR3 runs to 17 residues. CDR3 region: CASSPIAGTGVVDTQYF. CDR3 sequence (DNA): TGTGCCAGCTCACCGATCGCCGGGACAGGGGTCGTAGATACGCAGTATTTT.

CDR3 protein: CASSQRNFYEQYF. CDR3 sequence (DNA): TGCGCCAGCAGCCAACGAAACTTCTACGAGCAGTACTTC. V is TRBV4-1 and J is TRBJ2-7; no reliable D call. Trimming shortened V by 2 bases and J by 3 bases, and 8 bases separated the two germline ends. CDR1 is MGHRA, CDR2 YSYEKL, per germline. This CDR3 is built from 13 residues.